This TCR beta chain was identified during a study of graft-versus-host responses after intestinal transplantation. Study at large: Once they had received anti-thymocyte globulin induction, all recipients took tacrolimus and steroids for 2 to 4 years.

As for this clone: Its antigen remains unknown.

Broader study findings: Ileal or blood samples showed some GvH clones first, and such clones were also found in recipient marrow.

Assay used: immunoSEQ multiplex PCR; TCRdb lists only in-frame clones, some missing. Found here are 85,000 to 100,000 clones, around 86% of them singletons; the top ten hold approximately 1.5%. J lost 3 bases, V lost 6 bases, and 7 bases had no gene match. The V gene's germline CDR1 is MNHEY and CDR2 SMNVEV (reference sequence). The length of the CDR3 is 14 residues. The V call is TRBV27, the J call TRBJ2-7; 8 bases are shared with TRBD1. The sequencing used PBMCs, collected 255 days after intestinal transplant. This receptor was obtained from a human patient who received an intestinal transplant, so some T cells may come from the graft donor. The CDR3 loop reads CASRPTGVFYEQYF. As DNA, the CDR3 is TGTGCCAGCAGACCGACAGGGGTTTTCTACGAGCAGTACTTC.